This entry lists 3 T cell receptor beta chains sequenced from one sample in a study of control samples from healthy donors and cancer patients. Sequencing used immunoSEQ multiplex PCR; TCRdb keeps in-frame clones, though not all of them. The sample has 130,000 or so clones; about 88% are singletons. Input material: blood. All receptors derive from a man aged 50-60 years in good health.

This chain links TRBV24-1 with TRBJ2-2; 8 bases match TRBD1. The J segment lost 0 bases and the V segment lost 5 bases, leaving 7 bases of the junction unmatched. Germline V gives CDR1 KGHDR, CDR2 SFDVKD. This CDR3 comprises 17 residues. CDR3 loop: CATSAGTGYTNTGELFF. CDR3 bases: TGTGCCACCAGTGCAGGGACAGGCTACACGAACACCGGGGAGCTGTTTTTT.

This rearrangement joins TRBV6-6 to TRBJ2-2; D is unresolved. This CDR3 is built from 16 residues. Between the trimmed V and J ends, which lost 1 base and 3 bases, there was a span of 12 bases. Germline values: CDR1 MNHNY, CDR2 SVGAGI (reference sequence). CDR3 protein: CASSYLAGTYTGELFF. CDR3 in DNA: TGTGCCAGCAGTTACTTGGCAGGAACCTACACCGGGGAGCTGTTTTTT.

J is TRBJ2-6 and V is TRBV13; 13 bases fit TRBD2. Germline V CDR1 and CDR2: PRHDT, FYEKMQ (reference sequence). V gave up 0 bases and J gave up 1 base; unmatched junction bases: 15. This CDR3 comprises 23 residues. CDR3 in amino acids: CASSLGPRLAGGLGSSGANVLTF. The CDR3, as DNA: TGTGCCAGCAGCTTAGGGCCACGACTAGCGGGGGGCCTGGGTTCATCTGGGGCCAACGTCCTGACTTTC.